This passage covers 32 T cell receptor beta chains from one sample sequenced in a study of blood T cell repertoires in COVID-19. Here immunoSEQ multiplex PCR was the method, and the copy in TCRdb shows in-frame clones only, minus some. The sample consists of more than 300,000 clones, nearly 90% of them appearing once. Specimen: PBMCs or T cells enriched from blood (not recorded which). These receptors were collected from a young woman who had recovered from COVID-19.

The chain employs TRBV7-2 and TRBJ1-2, with 8 positions matching TRBD1. The V gene end was trimmed by 5 bases and the J gene end by 6 bases; junction bases not matched to a gene: 8. Looked up from germline, CDR1 is SGHTA and CDR2 is FQGNSA. This CDR3 is 14 amino acids long. The CDR3 DNA is TGTGCCAGCAGCCGTGGACCACAGGGGGATGGCTACACCTTC. It encodes CASSRGPQGDGYTF.

The chain combines TRBV5-6 with TRBJ1-3; a weak D match, TRBD1 (6 bases). This CDR3 is built from 13 residues. Germline CDR1 is SGHDT and CDR2 is YYEEEE. The V gene lost 3 bases and the J gene lost 4 bases, with 8 bases spanning the gap. CDR3 bases: TGTGCCAGCAGCTCGGACAGAGGAAACACCATATATTTT. It is translated as CASSSDRGNTIYF.

The rearrangement uses TRBV5-4 and TRBJ2-3, with a possible D match to TRBD2 (6 bases). Trimming cost V 0 bases and J 4 bases, with 12 bases left between them. The CDR3 runs 15 residues. The V gene's germline CDR1 is SGHNT and CDR2 YYREEE (reference sequence). The CDR3 DNA reads as TGTGCCAGCAGCTTGGGTAGCGGTCGTGCAGATACGCAGTATTTT. Protein sequence: CASSLGSGRADTQYF.

V gene TRBV14 combines with J gene TRBJ2-7; TRBD2 aligns across 7 bases. The V segment lost 1 base and the J segment 4 bases; nucleotides outside the gene matches: 4. CDR1 and CDR2 from the germline V gene are SGHDN and FVKESK. This CDR3 contains 14 residues. Here the CDR3 DNA reads TGTGCCAGCAGCCAAGGGGCCGGGGGGTACGAGCAGTACTTC. This codes for CASSQGAGGYEQYF.

The V and J genes are TRBV5-1 and TRBJ1-1; possible D gene TRBD1, 5 bases. There are 14 residues in the CDR3. The V end lost 0 bases, the J end lost 1 base, and 7 bases lay between the germline ends. CDR1 SGHRS and CDR2 YFSETQ come from the germline V gene. CDR3 region: CASSLGTKNTEAFF. The CDR3, as DNA: TGCGCCAGCAGCTTGGGGACAAAGAACACTGAAGCTTTCTTT.

This chain links TRBV13 with TRBJ1-2, with D perhaps matching TRBD1 (6 bases). This CDR3 contains 17 residues. Germline lookup yields CDR1 PRHDT and CDR2 FYEKMQ (reference sequence). Between the trimmed V and J ends, which lost 0 bases and 4 bases, there was a span of 18 bases. The CDR3 sequence is CASSLGGRQGLPYGYTF. Written as DNA, the CDR3 is TGTGCCAGCAGCTTAGGGGGAAGGCAGGGGCTACCCTATGGCTACACCTTC.

This clone occurred once. The genes are TRBV12-3 or TRBV12-4 and TRBJ1-5; TRBD1 is a possible D gene (5 bases). V lost 0 bases, J lost 6 bases, and 6 bases lay in between. The CDR3 spans 13 residues. CDR3 sequence (DNA): TGTGCCAGCAGTTTAGCCAGGGTTCAGCCCCAGCATTTT. This sequence encodes CASSLARVQPQHF.

The chain has TRBV3-1 (or the pseudogene TRBV3-2) and TRBJ2-1; D may be TRBD2 (7 bases). The germline V gene has CDR1 LGHDT and CDR2 YNNKEL (reference sequence). CDR3 length equals 17 residues. V lost 1 base, J lost 3 bases, and 16 bases lay in between. The CDR3 DNA follows: TGTGCCAGCAGCCAAGCGGCGGGGGCCGCTAACTACAATGAGCAGTTCTTC. Amino acid sequence: CASSQAAGAANYNEQFF.

The table lists this clone with a count of one. This chain connects TRBV29-1 to TRBJ1-2; perhaps TRBD1 as D (6 bases). The CDR3 extends over 14 amino acids. Trimming took 8 bases from V and 4 from J, leaving 20 bases between them. From germline, CDR1 is SQVTM and CDR2 ANQGSEA. CDR3 sequence reads: CSSGQVFGGYGYTF. CDR3 bases: TGCAGCTCGGGACAAGTTTTCGGGGGCTATGGCTACACCTTC.

This chain links TRBV6-1 with TRBJ1-2, with 9 bases identical to TRBD1. The trim removed 2 bases at V and 7 bases at J, leaving 11 bases unmatched. This CDR3 has 16 residues. CDR1 is MNHNS, CDR2 SASEGT, per germline. CDR3 DNA: TGTGCCAGCAGTGAAAGGGGAGGACAGGGGTGGTTTGGCTACACCTTC. This gives the protein CASSERGGQGWFGYTF.

With respect to this clone: A much more abundant neighbour one base away suggests this may be a read error. This specimen includes other DNA sequences encoding the same CDR3. The chain links TRBV9 to TRBJ2-1, with 8 bases that match TRBD2. This CDR3 is 16 amino acids long. Germline loops: CDR1 SGDLS, CDR2 YYNGEE. CDR3 in DNA: TGTGCCCGCAGCGTCGGGGGGAGCGGGGGAGGCAATGAGCAGTTCTTC. Protein product: CARSVGGSGGGNEQFF.

The CDR3, as DNA: TGTGCCAGTAGTATCCTAGCGGGGGTAAACACCGGGGAGCTGTTTTTT. Amino acids: CASSILAGVNTGELFF. V and J are TRBV19 and TRBJ2-2, with 10 bases aligning to TRBD2. The CDR3 is made up of 16 amino acids. Unmatched junction bases numbered 3, after V lost 3 bases and J lost 2 bases. The germline gives CDR1 LNHDA, CDR2 SQIVND (reference sequence).

This rearrangement joins TRBV6-2 or TRBV6-3 to TRBJ1-5; D call uncertain. The CDR3 runs to 16 residues. The germline V and J ends were trimmed by 2 bases and 0 bases, with 11 bases remaining between them. Per germline, CDR1 MNHEY and CDR2 SVGEGT. CDR3 amino acids: CASSYNRGDSNQPQHF. The CDR3 nucleotides are TGTGCCAGCAGTTACAACCGGGGTGATAGCAATCAGCCCCAGCATTTT.

The chain employs TRBV3-1 (or the pseudogene TRBV3-2) and TRBJ1-2; TRBD1 matches at 7 bases. The CDR3 covers 13 residues. CDR1 is LGHDT and CDR2 is YNNKEL in the germline V gene (reference sequence). Trimming at V came to 1 base and at J to 8 bases, leaving 4 bases not matched to a gene. The CDR3 bases are TGTGCCAGCAGCCAAGGACAGGGTAGCGGCTACACCTTC. Encoded protein: CASSQGQGSGYTF.

This chain connects TRBV6-5 to TRBJ2-7; maybe TRBD2 (6 bases). V dropped 6 bases and J dropped 5 bases, with 20 bases sitting between them. The CDR3 is 15 residues long. Germline lookup yields CDR1 MNHEY and CDR2 SVGAGI. CDR3 DNA: TGTGCCAGCAGCCAACACCGGGAGTTTGGTAACGAGCAGTACTTC. This sequence encodes CASSQHREFGNEQYF.

The gene calls are TRBV5-1 and TRBJ1-2; TRBD1 aligns across 8 bases. Unmatched junction bases numbered 12, after V lost 1 base and J lost 1 base. CDR1 and CDR2 from the germline V gene are SGHRS and YFSETQ. This CDR3 contains 18 residues. This CDR3 reads CASSLNRQGNLVNYGYTF. In DNA form, the CDR3 reads TGCGCCAGCAGCTTGAATCGACAGGGGAATTTGGTTAACTATGGCTACACCTTC.

The V and J genes are TRBV6-5 and TRBJ1-2, with 7 bases that match TRBD1. V lost 7 bases, J lost 4 bases, and 9 bases stayed unmatched. CDR3 length equals 14 residues. CDR1 and CDR2 from the germline V gene are MNHEY and SVGAGI. Written as DNA, the CDR3 is TGTGCCAGCACCTTGGACAGGTGGGCCTATGGCTACACCTTC. Translating gives CASTLDRWAYGYTF.

This clone was detected once. V usage is TRBV19 and J usage is TRBJ1-2; no clear D gene. Germline V gives CDR1 LNHDA, CDR2 SQIVND (reference sequence). V was pared by 3 bases and J by 1 base, with 6 bases between. The length of the CDR3 is 13 residues. The CDR3 DNA reads as TGTGCCAGTAGTATCGAGGTTAACTATGGCTACACCTTC. Amino acid sequence: CASSIEVNYGYTF.

The chain is built from TRBV3-1 (or the pseudogene TRBV3-2) and TRBJ2-5, with D possibly TRBD1 on 5 matching bases. CDR3 length: 15 amino acids. Trimming shortened V by 0 bases and J by 4 bases, and 12 bases separated the two germline ends. In germline, CDR1 is LGHDT, CDR2 YNNKEL (reference sequence). The CDR3, as DNA: TGTGCCAGCAGCCAAGATCATGGGGCTGGAGAGACCCAGTACTTC. Translating it yields CASSQDHGAGETQYF.

The V call is TRBV27, the J call TRBJ1-1, with TRBD1 matching over 8 bases. V shed 6 bases, J shed 7 bases, and the junction held 10 bases outside the gene matches. Germline V gene data show CDR1 as MNHEY and CDR2 as SMNVEV (reference sequence). This CDR3 has 14 residues. The DNA for the CDR3 is TGTGCCAGCAGCCTAGGGGTGGACAGGGTTGAAGCTTTCTTT. Translated, it gives CASSLGVDRVEAFF.

The rearrangement joins TRBV7-9 to TRBJ2-1; maybe TRBD2 (6 bases). Germline V gene data show CDR1 as SEHNR and CDR2 as FQNEAQ (reference sequence). The CDR3 is 13 residues long. Trimming took off 5 bases at V and 5 bases at J, with 10 bases between the two ends. The CDR3 DNA reads as TGTGCCAGCAGCCGGGGGACCCACAATGAGCAGTTCTTC. Translating it yields CASSRGTHNEQFF.

This chain joins TRBV6-6 and TRBJ1-2, with D unclear. Germline V gives CDR1 MNHNY, CDR2 SVGAGI (reference sequence). This CDR3 region has 15 residues. The V end lost 6 bases, the J end lost 5 bases, and 19 bases lay between the germline ends. The chain's CDR3 is CASRSPWEAPYGYTF. The CDR3 DNA reads TGTGCCAGCAGATCACCTTGGGAGGCCCCATATGGCTACACCTTC.

V gene TRBV7-2 combines with J gene TRBJ1-2; D possibly corresponds to TRBD1 (5 bases). The CDR3 consists of 13 residues. Germline CDR1 and CDR2: SGHTA and FQGNSA. With 5 bases removed from V and 7 bases from J, the gap between germline ends came to 14 bases. CDR3 DNA sequence: TGTGCCAGCAGCCTACAGGCATTGGGTGGCTACACCTTC. Translating it yields CASSLQALGGYTF.

V is TRBV7-2 and J is TRBJ2-7; 11 bases line up with TRBD2. This CDR3 comprises 16 residues. The germline V gene has CDR1 SGHTA and CDR2 FQGNSA. V dropped 2 bases and J dropped 0; count of bases not matched to a gene: 3. The CDR3 bases are TGTGCCAGCAGCTTAAGGACTAGCGGGCTCTCCTACGAGCAGTACTTC. This codes for CASSLRTSGLSYEQYF.

This clone came up a few times. The chain links TRBV5-1 to TRBJ2-3; tentatively, D is TRBD2 (6 bases). The CDR3 has 14 residues. The germline CDR1 and CDR2 sequences are SGHRS and YFSETQ. V lost 7 bases and J lost 2, with 14 bases in between. The CDR3 spells CASHGGAITDTQYF. The CDR3 nucleotides read TGCGCCAGCCACGGCGGGGCGATCACAGATACGCAGTATTTT.

This clone came up once. V and J are TRBV25-1 and TRBJ1-5; TRBD1 matches 9 bases. Germline-derived CDR1 and CDR2 are MGHDK and SYGVNS. Trimming at V came to 9 bases and at J to 5 bases, leaving 8 bases not matched to a gene. The CDR3 has 14 residues. This CDR3 is CASRGTGRDQPQHF. DNA of the CDR3: TGTGCCAGTCGAGGGACAGGGAGGGATCAGCCCCAGCATTTT.

This rearrangement joins TRBV9 to TRBJ1-1; TRBD1 agrees at 11 bases. The CDR3 runs to 15 residues. Germline V gene lookup returns CDR1 SGDLS and CDR2 YYNGEE. The junction had 3 bases not matched to a gene; V was cut back by 0 bases and J by 5 bases. CDR3 protein: CASSVGDRGKTEAFF. CDR3 coding DNA: TGTGCCAGCAGCGTAGGGGACAGGGGGAAGACTGAAGCTTTCTTT.

With regard to this clone: This same CDR3 is encoded by further DNA sequences in the sample. The chain couples TRBV5-4 to TRBJ1-2, with 9 bases matching TRBD1. The germline gives CDR1 SGHNT, CDR2 YYREEE (reference sequence). The trim removed 3 bases at V and 5 bases at J, leaving 2 bases unmatched. The CDR3 is made up of 13 amino acids. The DNA of the CDR3 is TGTGCCAGCAGCTCGACAGGGGGGTATGGCTACACCTTC. Encoded protein: CASSSTGGYGYTF.

V is TRBV5-5 and J is TRBJ1-5; D is undetermined. The CDR3 is 13 residues long. The ends were cut back, 4 bases at V and 5 bases at J, with 10 bases in the middle. Looked up from germline, CDR1 is SGHKS and CDR2 is YYEKEE (reference sequence). CDR3 sequence: CASSGGPDQPQHF. Written as DNA, the CDR3 is TGTGCCAGCAGCGGAGGGCCAGATCAGCCCCAGCATTTT.

This clone was seen repeatedly, ten times or more. This rearrangement joins TRBV6-1 to TRBJ1-2, with D unclear. This CDR3 comprises 17 residues. The V gene lost 0 bases and the J gene lost 0 bases, with 14 bases spanning the gap. Germline loops: CDR1 MNHNS, CDR2 SASEGT. In DNA, the CDR3 is TGTGCCAGCAGTGAAGCCTCTTCGGCGGCCTCTAACTATGGCTACACCTTC. It yields the protein CASSEASSAASNYGYTF.

Written as DNA, the CDR3 is TGTGCCAGCTCACCACCGGGGACTAGCGGGGGGTTTGGCAATGAGCAGTTCTTC. Translating it yields CASSPPGTSGGFGNEQFF. The chain uses TRBV18 and TRBJ2-1; 15 nucleotides line up with TRBD2. V dropped 0 bases and J dropped 6; count of bases not matched to a gene: 6. The CDR3 runs 18 residues. Looked up from germline, CDR1 is KGHSH and CDR2 is LQKENI.

The chain couples TRBV7-2 to TRBJ1-5; 10 bases align to TRBD1. The CDR3 contains 15 residues. CDR1 and CDR2 (germline): SGHTA, FQGNSA. Trimming took 5 bases from V and 4 from J; bases not matched to a gene: 5. The CDR3 DNA sequence: TGTGCCAGCAGCAGAAGACAGGGGGCAAATCAGCCCCAGCATTTT. It codes for CASSRRQGANQPQHF.